This T cell receptor (beta chain) was found in a study of OX40 agonist ivuxolimab in advanced cancers. Overall study findings and caveats: Clones of CD4+ and CD8+ blood T cells grew by week 6 at doses of 0.1 to 3.0 mg/kg.

Trimming removed 5 bases from V and 4 bases from J, with 17 bases in between. Germline-derived CDR1 and CDR2 are SEHNR and FQNEAQ (reference sequence). This CDR3 region has 15 residues. This clone was counted once. Its specificity is not known. The table came from immunoSEQ multiplex PCR; TCRdb's copy has only in-frame clones and leaves some out. The sample lists over 90,000 clones, just over 85% seen once, with approximately 1.9% in the top ten. This TCR was recovered from an adult with an advanced solid tumor such as melanoma, head and neck, liver or kidney cancer. The chain combines TRBV7-9 with TRBJ1-2; D ambiguous. Sequenced material: CD4+ or CD8+ T cells sorted from blood, taken in a trial of the OX40 agonist ivuxolimab. The CDR3 DNA follows: TGTGCCAGCAGCCCAGTCGTCGGGTTCGGCTATGGCTACACCTTC. Protein sequence: CASSPVVGFGYGYTF.